A selection of T cell receptor beta chains follows, all from one sample in a study of T cell repertoires in cytomegalovirus infection. Their specific antigens are unknown. TCRdb independently ran MiXCR on the reads; one entry per CDR3 protein. The table includes approximately 470,000 distinct CDR3 sequences, under 55% detected once. Sequencing was performed on cultured PBMCs, taken from culture after CMV antigen stimulation. The receptors were gathered from a human donor in good health (CMV status not recorded). Some clones in this sample may be carry-over from other donors' samples. CDR3s leave out the opening cysteine and the closing phenylalanine or tryptophan. The order of the fields is V gene, clone size, J gene, CDR3 protein. The listing skips clone size in some rows; elsewhere it reads once, few, many or a size class.

>TRBV7-9|-|TRBJ1-4
ASSYSAGEKLF
>TRBV12-3/TRBV12-4|-|TRBJ1-1
ASRKYREDTEAF
>TRBV6-1|-|TRBJ1-1
ASSEVKVPLTEAF
>TRBV10-3|few|TRBJ2-7
AISDTVYYEQY
>TRBV7-6|-|TRBJ2-7
ASSFSYSYEQY
>TRBV6-5|-|TRBJ2-1
ASSYVLGESYNEQF
>TRBV28|-|TRBJ2-7
ASRLQSYEQY
>TRBV6-2/TRBV6-3|-|TRBJ2-3
ASSYGTFEDTQY
>TRBV27|-|TRBJ2-7
ASSSGTIDEQY
>TRBV27|-|TRBJ1-4
ASSPGSAREKLF
>TRBV28|-|TRBJ1-5
ASSLLAQPQH
>TRBV9|once|TRBJ2-3
ASSPHRPGLAREY
>TRBV6-1|few|TRBJ1-1
ASTSPRGGMNTEAF
>TRBV2|-|TRBJ1-2
ASSEAIRPHPNYGYT
>TRBV6-5|-|TRBJ2-7
ASSPGTGKGPYEQY
>TRBV6-1|few|TRBJ2-3
ASSPGGTNTDTQY
>TRBV27|-|TRBJ2-5
ASSLPPGQAQETQY
>TRBV4-1|-|TRBJ2-1
ASSQVGLAGGMGNEQF
>TRBV6-1|-|TRBJ2-5
ASGIAGWGTQY
>TRBV20-1|-|TRBJ1-1
SAFLDPGTEAF
>TRBV3-1|-|TRBJ2-3
ASTKENTDTQY
>TRBV11-3|few|TRBJ1-1
ASSLAMRNDRGRNTEAF
>TRBV12-3/TRBV12-4|-|TRBJ1-1
ASRGVVITEAF
>TRBV6-2/TRBV6-3|-|TRBJ1-6
ASSYRRENSPLH
>TRBV27|-|TRBJ1-1
ASSLFSGDLAF
>TRBV7-2|few|TRBJ2-1
ASSLTGPNRNNEQF
>TRBV10-3|few|TRBJ2-3
AISDGLADPIIDTQY
>TRBV5-4|-|TRBJ2-1
ASSGRGTNLGNEQF
>TRBV10-3|-|TRBJ2-3
AISEPTAGTDTQY
>TRBV27|few|TRBJ2-4
ASSPRGQGIKNIQY
>TRBV15|few|TRBJ2-3
ATSRTSPTDTQY
>TRBV12-3/TRBV12-4|-|TRBJ2-1
ASSPWNWNEQF
>TRBV6-1|-|TRBJ1-1
ASSAEGTEAF
>TRBV7-6|-|TRBJ1-6
ASSLDSTYNSPLH
>TRBV7-8|few|TRBJ1-6
ASMLRARNSPLH
>TRBV2|-|TRBJ2-1
ASSQSLQGSAEQF